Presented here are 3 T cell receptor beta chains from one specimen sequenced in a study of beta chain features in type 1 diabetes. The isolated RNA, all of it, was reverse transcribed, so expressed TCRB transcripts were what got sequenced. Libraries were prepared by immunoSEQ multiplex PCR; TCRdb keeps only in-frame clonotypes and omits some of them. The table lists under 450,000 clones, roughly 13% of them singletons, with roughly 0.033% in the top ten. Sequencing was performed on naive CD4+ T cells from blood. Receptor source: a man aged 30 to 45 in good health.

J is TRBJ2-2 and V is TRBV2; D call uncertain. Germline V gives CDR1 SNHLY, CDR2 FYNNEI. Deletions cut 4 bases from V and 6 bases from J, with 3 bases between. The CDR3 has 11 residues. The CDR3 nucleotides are TGTGCCAGCAGTGTTGCCGGGGAGCTGTTTTTT. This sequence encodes CASSVAGELFF.

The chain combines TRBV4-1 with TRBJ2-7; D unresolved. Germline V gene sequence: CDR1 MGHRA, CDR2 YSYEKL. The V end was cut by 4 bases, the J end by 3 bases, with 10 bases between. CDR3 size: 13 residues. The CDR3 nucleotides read TGCGCCAGCAGCCTCGACCCGAGCTACGAGCAGTACTTC. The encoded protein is CASSLDPSYEQYF.

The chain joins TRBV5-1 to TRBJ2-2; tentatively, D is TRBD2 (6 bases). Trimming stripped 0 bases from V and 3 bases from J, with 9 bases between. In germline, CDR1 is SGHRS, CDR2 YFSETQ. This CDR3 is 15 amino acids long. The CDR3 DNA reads TGCGCCAGCAGCTTGGATACGGGAGACACCGGGGAGCTGTTTTTT. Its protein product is CASSLDTGDTGELFF. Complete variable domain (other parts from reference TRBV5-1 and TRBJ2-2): KAGVTQTPRYLIKTRGQQVTLSCSPISGHRSVSWYQQTPGQGLQFLFEYFSETQRNKGNFPGRFSGRQFSNSRSEMNVSTLELGDSALYLCASSLDTGDTGELFFGEGSRLTVL.